This TCR beta chain was identified during a study of blood T cell repertoires in COVID-19. Method: immunoSEQ multiplex PCR; TCRdb's copy keeps in-frame clones and lacks some. Here the sample spans about 240,000 clones, roughly 82% being singletons. The CDR3 spans 14 residues. Germline assignment: CDR1 SGHNT and CDR2 YENEEA. Trimming pared 0 bases from V and 3 bases from J, leaving 9 bases between. The TCR originated in a man older than 75 with acute or convalescent COVID-19. The sequenced sample was peripheral blood. The chain couples TRBV11-3 to TRBJ2-7; D might be TRBD2 (6 bases). This CDR3 is CASSLDGGDYEQYF. As DNA, the CDR3 is TGTGCCAGCAGCTTAGACGGAGGGGACTACGAGCAGTACTTC.